A selection of T cell receptor beta chains follows, all from one sample in a study of blood T cell repertoires in COVID-19. Sequencing used immunoSEQ multiplex PCR; TCRdb keeps in-frame clones, though not all of them. The data show a few hundred thousand clones, 80% to 90% seen once. Sequencing input: peripheral blood. Receptors were obtained from a woman aged 80 or older with active or convalescent COVID-19. The CDR3 runs from the conserved cysteine through the conserved F or W. The D gene is left open where the match is weak. Expanded clones get a size class; other rows say once, few or many, or leave the size out.

d_call clone_size j_call v_call cdr3_nt cdr3_aa
TRBD1 once TRBJ1-5 TRBV20-1 TGCAGTGCTAGTACAGGGGTGTTGGATCAGCCCCAGCATTTT CSASTGVLDQPQHF
NA NA TRBJ2-4 TRBV6-5 TGTGCCAGCAGTTACTCGGGGCAGATATCAAACATTCAGTACTTC CASSYSGQISNIQYF
TRBD1 NA TRBJ2-5 TRBV18 TGTGCCAGCTCACCGGACAGGGGATACCAAGAGACCCAGTACTTC CASSPDRGYQETQYF
TRBD1 NA TRBJ1-2 TRBV6-5 TGTGCCAGCAGACCGGGACAGGGTCTTGACTATGGCTACACCTTC CASRPGQGLDYGYTF
NA NA TRBJ2-1 TRBV4-3 TGCGCCAGCAGCCAAGGCCGGGGTAGTGAGCAGTTCTTC CASSQGRGSEQFF
TRBD1 NA TRBJ2-7 TRBV11-2 TGTGCCAGCAGCTTCCGGGACAGGGGAGGATACGAGCAGTACTTC CASSFRDRGGYEQYF
TRBD1 NA TRBJ2-1 TRBV6-2/TRBV6-3 TGTGCCAGCAGTGACCACGGGACAGGGTCCAATGAGCAGTTCTTC CASSDHGTGSNEQFF
TRBD1 NA TRBJ2-7 TRBV27 TGTGCCAGCAGTTCCCTCGACAGGGTTTCCGTGCAGTACTTC CASSSLDRVSVQYF
TRBD2 NA TRBJ2-3 TRBV27 TGTGCCAGCAGTTCCCCCGCCACGGGAGGGGGGACAGATACGCAGTATTTT CASSSPATGGGTDTQYF
TRBD2 NA TRBJ2-1 TRBV5-5 TGTGCCAGCAGCCCGCAACGACTAGCGGGAGTCGGTGAGCAGTTCTTC CASSPQRLAGVGEQFF
TRBD2 few TRBJ2-7 TRBV5-4 TGTGCCAGCAGCCCCTTAAGCGGGGGATTGTACGAGCAGTACTTC CASSPLSGGLYEQYF
NA NA TRBJ2-5 TRBV7-2 TGTGCCAGCAGCTTTGTAGGTCTAGGGGGTGGGACCCAGTACTTC CASSFVGLGGGTQYF
TRBD2 NA TRBJ2-2 TRBV4-1 TGCGCCAGCAGCCAAGGTACGGGAGGAGGAACCGGGGAGCTGTTTTTT CASSQGTGGGTGELFF
TRBD2 NA TRBJ2-5 TRBV9 TGTGCCAGCAGCGCGAGGACTAGCGGGGGTGGGGAGACCCAGTACTTC CASSARTSGGGETQYF
NA NA TRBJ2-2 TRBV2 TGTGCCAGCAGTCCCCACTGGGGGGGGACATCGAACACCGGGGAGCTGTTTTTT CASSPHWGGTSNTGELFF
NA NA TRBJ1-4 TRBV9 TGTGCCAGCAGCCCCATAGCAGCAAATGAAAAACTGTTTTTT CASSPIAANEKLFF
TRBD1 NA TRBJ2-2 TRBV5-4 TGTGCCAGCAGCACGCCCGGGACAGTCACCGGGGAGCTGTTTTTT CASSTPGTVTGELFF
NA NA TRBJ1-2 TRBV14 TGTGCCAGCAGCGGAGGCGGTTATGGCTACACCTTC CASSGGGYGYTF
NA many TRBJ2-6 TRBV7-9 TGTGCCAGCAGCTCGTACAGGGTTGCTGGGGCCAACGTCCTGACTTTC CASSSYRVAGANVLTF
TRBD1 NA TRBJ1-2 TRBV7-2 TGTGCCAGCAGCAAACGGGACAGGCTTAACTATGGCTACACCTTC CASSKRDRLNYGYTF
NA NA TRBJ1-6 TRBV13 TGTGCCAGCAGCTTCCAAAGGAGCTCCTATAATTCACCCCTCCACTTT CASSFQRSSYNSPLHF